The rows below give T cell receptor beta chains drawn from one sample of a study of blood T cell repertoires in COVID-19. TCRdb's copy holds only in-frame clones and misses some; the assay was immunoSEQ multiplex PCR. Here the sample spans more than 110,000 clones, nearly 80% being singletons. Material: PBMCs or T cells enriched from blood (not recorded which). All receptors derive from a woman in her forties or fifties who had recovered from COVID-19. Each CDR3 is given with its conserved first and last residue. The order of the fields is V gene, J gene, CDR3 length, CDR3 protein.

>TRBV27|TRBJ1-1|16
CASSPVGFRGGTEAFF
>TRBV27|TRBJ2-7|13
CASSTQGFHEQYF
>TRBV19|TRBJ2-5|13
CASSEGTARTQYF
>TRBV10-2|TRBJ1-1|14
CASSESGLNTEAFF
>TRBV6-5|TRBJ1-5|15
CASSFHPGSNQPQHF
>TRBV13|TRBJ1-1|16
CASSLGGRILNTEAFF
>TRBV30|TRBJ1-5|13
CAWSVLERQPQHF
>TRBV27|TRBJ2-7|14
CASSVSGISYEQYF
>TRBV5-1|TRBJ2-5|15
CASKGATSDQETQYF
>TRBV12-3/TRBV12-4|TRBJ1-1|13
CASSRQRDTEAFF
>TRBV29-1|TRBJ2-3|14
CSVVRRGLTDTQYF